A selection of T cell receptor beta chains follows, all from one sample in a study of post-analysis software for immune sequencing data. TCRdb itself ran the PCR reads through MiXCR, one entry per CDR3 protein. The sample holds hundreds of thousands of distinct CDR3 sequences, approximately 34% seen once. Sequencing input: blood. Source of these receptors: a girl under 18 with multiple sclerosis. The CDR3 runs from the conserved cysteine through the conserved F or W. Fields, in order: clone size, D gene, J gene, V gene, CDR3 protein, CDR3 DNA. D genes are given only for firm matches. A clone size is listed for some rows: how often the clone was seen (once, few, many), or a class if it is expanded.

>many|-|TRBJ1-2|TRBV7-2
CASSSPGYGYTF
TGTGCCAGCAGCTCCCCGGGCTATGGCTACACCTTC
>many|TRBD2|TRBJ2-5|TRBV28
CASSLRLAGGFQETQYF
TGTGCCAGCAGTTTACGGCTAGCGGGAGGGTTCCAAGAGACCCAGTACTTC
>many|TRBD2|TRBJ2-1|TRBV4-1
CASSPAGTSGRGTYNEQFF
TGCGCCAGCAGCCCGGCCGGGACTAGCGGGAGGGGGACCTACAATGAGCAGTTCTTC
>many|-|TRBJ1-6|TRBV4-1
CASSQEATPNSPLHF
TGCGCCAGCAGCCAGGAGGCTACCCCTAATTCACCCCTCCACTTT
>-|-|TRBJ2-5|TRBV9
CASSVVGNQETQYF
TGTGCCAGCAGCGTAGTCGGTAATCAAGAGACCCAGTACTTC
>many|-|TRBJ2-3|TRBV20-1
CSAVKDTQYF
TGCAGTGCTGTTAAGGATACGCAGTATTTT
>many|TRBD2|TRBJ2-5|TRBV29-1
CSVRQRLAIQETQYF
TGCAGCGTTCGACAGAGACTAGCTATCCAAGAGACCCAGTACTTC
>many|-|TRBJ2-5|TRBV5-1
CASSFLRSQETQYF
TGCGCCAGCAGCTTTCTGAGATCCCAAGAGACCCAGTACTTC
>-|-|TRBJ2-2|TRBV11-3
CASSLDSAGRTGELFF
TGTGCCAGCAGCTTAGATTCGGCAGGGCGTACCGGGGAGCTGTTTTTT
>-|-|TRBJ2-2|TRBV3-1
CASSQVPAGTNTGELFF
TGTGCCAGCAGCCAAGTACCCGCGGGGACGAACACCGGGGAGCTGTTTTTT
>-|-|TRBJ2-1|TRBV2
CASEMGRGDYNEQFF
TGTGCCAGCGAGATGGGCAGGGGCGACTACAATGAGCAGTTCTTC
>-|TRBD2|TRBJ2-2|TRBV19
CASTIRREGPGELFF
TGTGCCAGTACCATTCGGAGGGAGGGGCCCGGGGAGCTGTTTTTT
>many|-|TRBJ1-6|TRBV4-2
CASSQARGSPLHF
TGTGCCAGCAGCCAAGCCCGAGGTTCACCCCTCCACTTT
>few|-|TRBJ1-6|TRBV14
CASSQPGTLNSPLHF
TGTGCCAGCAGCCAACCAGGGACCCTCAATTCACCCCTCCACTTT
>-|-|TRBJ1-1|TRBV7-2
CANSLRGTAAGEAFF
TGTGCCAACAGCTTACGGGGGACGGCGGCAGGGGAAGCTTTCTTT
>many|-|TRBJ2-3|TRBV5-1
CASSFSRDTQYF
TGCGCCAGCAGCTTTTCAAGAGATACGCAGTATTTT
>-|-|TRBJ2-3|TRBV5-1
CASSHEGPNTDTQYF
TGCGCCAGCAGCCACGAGGGGCCAAACACAGATACGCAGTATTTT
>once|TRBD1|TRBJ1-3|TRBV28
CASIQGASGNTIYF
TGTGCCAGCATCCAGGGGGCATCGGGAAACACCATATATTTT
>-|-|TRBJ2-3|TRBV20-1
CNASASATSTDTQYF
TGCAATGCTAGTGCTAGCGCCACTAGCACAGATACGCAGTATTTT
>many|TRBD2|TRBJ2-1|TRBV12-3/TRBV12-4
CASSLAGTSGRKAPEQFF
TGTGCCAGCAGTTTAGCTGGGACTAGCGGGAGGAAGGCCCCTGAGCAGTTCTTC
>-|TRBD2|TRBJ2-5|TRBV20-1
CSTKRGYQETQYF
TGCAGCACTAAGCGGGGGTACCAAGAGACCCAGTACTTC
>-|TRBD2|TRBJ2-1|TRBV15
CATTQGWTSGIDNEQFF
TGTGCCACCACACAGGGGTGGACTAGCGGGATTGACAATGAGCAGTTCTTC
>few|-|TRBJ2-3|TRBV6-5
CASSYSAFEARRRQYF
TGTGCCAGCAGTTACTCTGCGTTTGAGGCTCGTCGGCGGCAGTATTTT
>-|TRBD2|TRBJ2-1|TRBV20-1
CSARQREDYNEQFF
TGCAGTGCTAGACAGCGGGAGGACTACAATGAGCAGTTCTTC
>few|TRBD2|TRBJ2-1|TRBV29-1
CSVGGGEQFF
TGCAGCGTTGGGGGGGGTGAGCAGTTCTTC
>many|-|TRBJ1-5|TRBV29-1
CSVLGNSNQPQHF
TGCAGCGTTTTAGGGAATAGCAATCAGCCCCAGCATTTT
>many|-|TRBJ1-1|TRBV25-1
CASRGGENTEAFF
TGTGCCAGCAGGGGGGGGGAGAACACTGAAGCTTTCTTT
>-|TRBD1|TRBJ2-1|TRBV4-3
CASSQEGTGGYEQFF
TGCGCCAGCAGCCAAGAGGGGACAGGGGGCTATGAGCAGTTCTTC
>many|TRBD1|TRBJ1-5|TRBV20-1
CSAKQGAVGNQPQHF
TGCAGTGCTAAGCAGGGGGCAGTGGGCAATCAGCCCCAGCATTTT
>-|TRBD1|TRBJ1-5|TRBV7-2
CASSPRTGGNQPQHF
TGTGCCAGCAGCCCTCGGACAGGGGGGAATCAGCCCCAGCATTTT
>-|-|TRBJ2-3|TRBV27
CASRLSSGTDTQYF
TGTGCCAGCAGGTTATCCTCGGGCACAGATACGCAGTATTTT
>-|TRBD1|TRBJ2-3|TRBV15
CATSTGQGTDTQYF
TGTGCCACCAGCACCGGACAGGGCACAGATACGCAGTATTTT
>many|TRBD1|TRBJ2-7|TRBV6-6
CASSPRQGYEQYF
TGTGCCAGCAGTCCAAGACAGGGGTACGAGCAGTACTTC
>-|-|TRBJ2-1|TRBV28
CASSFAHNEQFF
TGTGCCAGCAGTTTTGCCCACAATGAGCAGTTCTTC
>many|TRBD1|TRBJ2-4|TRBV29-1
CSVDDGTVGALAKNIQYF
TGCAGCGTTGACGATGGGACAGTCGGCGCCCTAGCCAAAAACATTCAGTACTTC
>many|-|TRBJ2-4|TRBV5-6
CASSHGTYIQYF
TGTGCCAGCAGCCACGGGACATACATTCAGTACTTC
>many|-|TRBJ2-3|TRBV12-3/TRBV12-4
CADSDSRDTQYF
TGCGCCGACTCGGATTCAAGGGATACGCAGTATTTT
>once|-|TRBJ1-5|TRBV19
CASSAQAQPQHF
TGTGCCAGTAGTGCTCAGGCTCAGCCCCAGCATTTT
>many|TRBD2|TRBJ2-5|TRBV5-1
CASSSLAGRLETQYF
TGCGCCAGCAGCTCCTTAGCGGGGCGATTGGAGACCCAGTACTTC
>-|-|TRBJ2-3|TRBV20-1
CSARGSSPGATDTQYF
TGCAGTGCTAGAGGCTCCTCCCCGGGGGCGACAGATACGCAGTATTTT
>-|TRBD2|TRBJ2-2|TRBV4-2
CASSQDIAGGPTGELFF
TGTGCCAGCAGCCAAGATATCGCGGGAGGCCCCACCGGGGAGCTGTTTTTT
>-|TRBD2|TRBJ2-1|TRBV5-6
CASSLPTSVGENEQFF
TGTGCCAGCAGCTTGCCGACTAGCGTGGGGGAGAATGAGCAGTTCTTC
>many|-|TRBJ1-6|TRBV20-1
CSASFGPRDSPLHF
TGCAGTGCTAGTTTCGGGCCTCGGGATTCACCCCTCCACTTT
>many|-|TRBJ2-1|TRBV29-1
CSVAPNNEQFF
TGCAGCGTTGCCCCTAACAATGAGCAGTTCTTC
>many|-|TRBJ1-5|TRBV20-1
CSARDLGISSNQPQHF
TGCAGTGCTAGAGATCTGGGCATTAGTAGCAATCAGCCCCAGCATTTT
>few|TRBD1|TRBJ1-1|TRBV20-1
CSKGAYTEAFF
TGCAGCAAGGGGGCGTACACTGAAGCTTTCTTT
>-|-|TRBJ1-4|TRBV12-3/TRBV12-4
CASSLGLSNEKLFF
TGTGCCAGCAGTTTAGGACTTTCGAACGAAAAACTGTTTTTT
>-|TRBD2|TRBJ2-5|TRBV20-1
CSARDVREGVQETQYF
TGCAGTGCTAGGGATGTCCGGGAGGGTGTCCAAGAGACCCAGTACTTC
>-|TRBD1|TRBJ2-7|TRBV12-3/TRBV12-4
CASSPGDREIHEQYF
TGTGCCAGCAGTCCCGGGGACAGGGAAATCCACGAGCAGTACTTC
>-|TRBD2|TRBJ2-6|TRBV20-1
CSAQLGGAGANVLTF
TGCAGTGCCCAACTCGGGGGGGCTGGGGCCAACGTCCTGACTTTC
>many|-|TRBJ1-1|TRBV6-2/TRBV6-3
CASSYSPSRSEAFF
TGTGCCAGCAGTTACTCCCCTTCCCGGTCTGAAGCTTTCTTT
>many|-|TRBJ2-1|TRBV11-2
CASSIEEATLGYNEQFF
TGTGCCAGCAGCATAGAGGAAGCGACCCTTGGTTACAATGAGCAGTTCTTC
>-|-|TRBJ1-1|TRBV12-3/TRBV12-4
CASSSGSGALDTEAFF
TGTGCCAGCAGTTCCGGGTCGGGGGCTTTGGACACTGAAGCTTTCTTT
>many|TRBD2|TRBJ2-3|TRBV5-1
CASRPSGGPTDTQYF
TGCGCCAGCAGGCCTAGCGGGGGGCCCACAGATACGCAGTATTTT
>-|TRBD1|TRBJ2-4|TRBV5-1
CTSSLRQGINIQYF
TGCACCAGCAGCCTCCGACAGGGGATCAACATTCAGTACTTC
>once|-|TRBJ1-2|TRBV6-5
CASSYSGAQAQGYGYTF
TGTGCCAGCAGTTACTCGGGGGCTCAGGCCCAGGGATATGGCTACACCTTC
>many|-|TRBJ2-7|TRBV5-5
CASNARETGEQYF
TGTGCCAGTAACGCCAGGGAAACGGGCGAGCAGTACTTC
>-|-|TRBJ1-5|TRBV20-1
CSTSSSANQPQHF
TGCAGTACTAGTTCGTCAGCGAATCAGCCCCAGCATTTT
>-|-|TRBJ2-1|TRBV5-1
CASSLTEWRWFF
TGCGCCAGCAGCTTGACTGAGTGGCGTTGGTTCTTC
>-|-|TRBJ1-2|TRBV3-1
CASSQDTPSYGYTF
TGTGCCAGCAGCCAGGACACCCCAAGCTATGGCTACACCTTC